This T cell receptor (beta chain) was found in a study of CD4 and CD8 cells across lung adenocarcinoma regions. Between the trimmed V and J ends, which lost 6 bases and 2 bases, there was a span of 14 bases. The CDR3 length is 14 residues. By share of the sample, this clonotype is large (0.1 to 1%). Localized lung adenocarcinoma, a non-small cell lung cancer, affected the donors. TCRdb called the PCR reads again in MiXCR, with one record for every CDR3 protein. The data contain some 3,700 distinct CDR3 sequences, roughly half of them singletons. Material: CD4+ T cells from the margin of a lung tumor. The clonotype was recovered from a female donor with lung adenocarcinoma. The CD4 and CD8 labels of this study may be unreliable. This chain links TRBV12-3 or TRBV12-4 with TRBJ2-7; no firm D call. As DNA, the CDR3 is TGTGCCAGCAGCCAACCGGGTGGTCCCTACGAGCAGTACTTC. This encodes CASSQPGGPYEQYF.